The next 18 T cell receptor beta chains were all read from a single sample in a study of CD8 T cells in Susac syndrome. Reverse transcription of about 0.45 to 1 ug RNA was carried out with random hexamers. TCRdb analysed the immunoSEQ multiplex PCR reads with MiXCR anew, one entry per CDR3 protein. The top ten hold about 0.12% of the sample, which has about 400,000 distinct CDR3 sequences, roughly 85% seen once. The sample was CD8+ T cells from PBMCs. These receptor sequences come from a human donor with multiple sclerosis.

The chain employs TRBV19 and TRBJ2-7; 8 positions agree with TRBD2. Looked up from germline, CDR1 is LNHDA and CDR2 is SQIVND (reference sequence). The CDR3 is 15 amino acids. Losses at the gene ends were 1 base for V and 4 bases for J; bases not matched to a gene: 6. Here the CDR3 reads CASSIAGGTTYEQYF. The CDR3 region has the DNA TGTGCCAGTAGTATAGCGGGAGGGACGACTTACGAGCAGTACTTC.

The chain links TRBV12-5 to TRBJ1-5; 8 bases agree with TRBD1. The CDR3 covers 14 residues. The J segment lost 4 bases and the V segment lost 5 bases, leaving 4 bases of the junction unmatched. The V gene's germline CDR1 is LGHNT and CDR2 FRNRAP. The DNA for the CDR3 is TGTGCTAGTGGTCTCCGGACAGGGAATCAGCCCCAGCATTTT. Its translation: CASGLRTGNQPQHF.

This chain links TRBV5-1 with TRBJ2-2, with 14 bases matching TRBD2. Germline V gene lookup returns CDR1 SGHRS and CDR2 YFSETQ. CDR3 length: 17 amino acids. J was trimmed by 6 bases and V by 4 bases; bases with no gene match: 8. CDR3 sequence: CASSRTGLAGGAGELFF. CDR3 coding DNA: TGCGCCAGCAGCCGAACCGGACTAGCGGGAGGAGCCGGGGAGCTGTTTTTT. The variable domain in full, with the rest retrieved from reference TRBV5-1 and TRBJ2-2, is KAGVTQTPRYLIKTRGQQVTLSCSPISGHRSVSWYQQTPGQGLQFLFEYFSETQRNKGNFPGRFSGRQFSNSRSEMNVSTLELGDSALYLCASSRTGLAGGAGELFFGEGSRLTVL.

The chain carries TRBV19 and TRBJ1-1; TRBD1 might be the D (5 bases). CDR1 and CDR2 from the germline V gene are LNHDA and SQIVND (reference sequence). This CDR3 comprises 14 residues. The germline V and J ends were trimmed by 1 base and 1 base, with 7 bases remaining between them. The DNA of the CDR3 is TGTGCCAGTAGTATAGGACAGTCGAACACTGAAGCTTTCTTT. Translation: CASSIGQSNTEAFF.

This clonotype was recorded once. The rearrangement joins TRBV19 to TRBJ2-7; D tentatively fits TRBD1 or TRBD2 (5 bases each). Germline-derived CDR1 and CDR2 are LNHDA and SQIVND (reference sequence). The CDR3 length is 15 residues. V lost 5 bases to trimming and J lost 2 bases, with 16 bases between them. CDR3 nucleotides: TGTGCCAGTAGTGCCCCACGGGACGGAACCTACGAGCAGTACTTC. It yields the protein CASSAPRDGTYEQYF. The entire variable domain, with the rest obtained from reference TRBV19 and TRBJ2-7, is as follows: DGGITQSPKYLFRKEGQNVTLSCEQNLNHDAMYWYRQDPGQGLRLIYYSQIVNDFQKGDIAEGYSVSREKKESFPLTVTSAQKNPTAFYLCASSAPRDGTYEQYFGPGTRLTVT.

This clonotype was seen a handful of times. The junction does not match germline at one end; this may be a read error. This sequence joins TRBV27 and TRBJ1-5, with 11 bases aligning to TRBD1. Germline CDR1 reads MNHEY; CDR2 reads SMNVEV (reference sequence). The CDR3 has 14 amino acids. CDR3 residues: CASRRTGGNQPQLF. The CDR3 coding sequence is TGTGCCAGCAGACGGACAGGGGGCAATCAGCCCCAGCTTTTT.

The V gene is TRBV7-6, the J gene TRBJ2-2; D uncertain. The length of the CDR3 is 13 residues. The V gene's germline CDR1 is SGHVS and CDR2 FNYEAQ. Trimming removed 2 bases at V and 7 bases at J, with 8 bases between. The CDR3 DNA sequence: TGTGCCAGCAGCTTAAAACTATACGGGGAGCTGTTTTTT. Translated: CASSLKLYGELFF.

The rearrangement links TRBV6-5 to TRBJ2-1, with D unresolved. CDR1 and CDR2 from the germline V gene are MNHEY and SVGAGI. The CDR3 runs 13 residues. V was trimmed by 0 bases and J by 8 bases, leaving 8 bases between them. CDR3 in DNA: TGTGCCAGCAGTTACTCGATTAGCTATGAGCAGTTCTTC. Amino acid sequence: CASSYSISYEQFF.

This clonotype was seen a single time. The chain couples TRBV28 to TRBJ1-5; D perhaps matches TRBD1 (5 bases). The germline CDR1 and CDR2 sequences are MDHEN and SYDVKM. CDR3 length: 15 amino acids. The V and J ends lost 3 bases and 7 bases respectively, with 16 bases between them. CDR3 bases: TGTGCCAGCAGTTTTAGTGACGGACGGGGGCAGCCCCAGCATTTT. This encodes CASSFSDGRGQPQHF.

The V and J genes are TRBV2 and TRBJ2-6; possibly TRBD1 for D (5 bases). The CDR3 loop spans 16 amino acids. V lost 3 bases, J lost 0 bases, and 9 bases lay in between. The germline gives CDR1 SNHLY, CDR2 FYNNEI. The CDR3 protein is CASSDAGRSGANVLTF. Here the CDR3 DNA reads TGTGCCAGCAGTGACGCAGGGCGCTCTGGGGCCAACGTCCTGACTTTC.

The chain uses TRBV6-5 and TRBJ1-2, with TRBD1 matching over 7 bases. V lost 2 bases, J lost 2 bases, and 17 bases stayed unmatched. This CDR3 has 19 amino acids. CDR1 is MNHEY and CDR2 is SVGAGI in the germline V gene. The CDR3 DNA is TGTGCCAGCAGTTACCTCCCCCCGTCCGAGACAGGGCCAAACTATGGCTACACCTTC. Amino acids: CASSYLPPSETGPNYGYTF.

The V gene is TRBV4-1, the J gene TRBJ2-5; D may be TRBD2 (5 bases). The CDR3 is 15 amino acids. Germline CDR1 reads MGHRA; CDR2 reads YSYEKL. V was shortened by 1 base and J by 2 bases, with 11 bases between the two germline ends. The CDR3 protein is CASSQGLLAQETQYF. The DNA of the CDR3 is TGCGCCAGCAGCCAAGGTCTGCTAGCTCAAGAGACCCAGTACTTC.

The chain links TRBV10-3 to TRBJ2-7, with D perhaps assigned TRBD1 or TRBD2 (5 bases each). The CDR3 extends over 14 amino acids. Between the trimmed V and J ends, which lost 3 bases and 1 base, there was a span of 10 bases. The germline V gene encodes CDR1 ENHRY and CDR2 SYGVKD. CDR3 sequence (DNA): TGTGCCATCAGTGACGGGACCTCTTCCTACGAGCAGTACTTC. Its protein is CAISDGTSSYEQYF.

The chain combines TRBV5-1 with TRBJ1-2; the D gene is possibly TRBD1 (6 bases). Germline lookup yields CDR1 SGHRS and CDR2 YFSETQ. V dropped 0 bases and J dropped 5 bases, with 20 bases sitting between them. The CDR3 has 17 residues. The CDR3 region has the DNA TGCGCCAGCAGCTTGGTGGGGGGCCAGGTAGGAGGATATGGCTACACCTTC. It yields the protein CASSLVGGQVGGYGYTF.

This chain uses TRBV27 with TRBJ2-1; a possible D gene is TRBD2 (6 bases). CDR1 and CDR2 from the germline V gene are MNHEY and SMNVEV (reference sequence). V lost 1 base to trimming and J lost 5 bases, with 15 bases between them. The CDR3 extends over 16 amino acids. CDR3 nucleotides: TGTGCCAGCAGTTTATGGAGTCCCCCGGGGGACAATGAGCAGTTCTTC. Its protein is CASSLWSPPGDNEQFF.

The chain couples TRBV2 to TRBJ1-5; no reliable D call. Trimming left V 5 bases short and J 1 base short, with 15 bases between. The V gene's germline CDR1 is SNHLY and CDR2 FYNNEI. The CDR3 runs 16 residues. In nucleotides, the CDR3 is TGTGCCAGCAGTCTAGGGTGGGGAGGGAGCAATCAGCCCCAGCATTTT. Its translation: CASSLGWGGSNQPQHF. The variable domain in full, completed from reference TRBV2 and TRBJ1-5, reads EPEVTQTPSHQVTQMGQEVILRCVPISNHLYFYWYRQILGQKVEFLVSFYNNEISEKSEIFDDQFSVERPDGSNFTLKIRSTKLEDSAMYFCASSLGWGGSNQPQHFGDGTRLSIL.

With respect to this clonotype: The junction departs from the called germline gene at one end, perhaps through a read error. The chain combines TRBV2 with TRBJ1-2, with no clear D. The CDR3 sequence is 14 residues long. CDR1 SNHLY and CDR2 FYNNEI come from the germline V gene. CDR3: CASSPPTYKDGYAF. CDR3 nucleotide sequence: TGTGCCAGCAGTCCCCCGACATATAAGGATGGCTACGCCTTC. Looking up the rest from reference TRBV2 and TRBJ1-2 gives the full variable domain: EPEVTQTPSHQVTQMGQEVILRCVPISNHLYFYWYRQILGQKVEFLVSFYNNEISEKSEIFDDQFSVERPDGSNFTLKIRSTKLEDSAMYFCASSPPTYKDGYAFGSGTRLTVV.

CDR3 bases: TGCGCCAGCAGCCAAGTTGTTGCCGGGAGGGACACCGGGGAGCTGTTTTTT. Its protein product is CASSQVVAGRDTGELFF. This chain connects TRBV4-1 to TRBJ2-2; 8 nucleotides agree with TRBD2. From germline, CDR1 is MGHRA and CDR2 YSYEKL. The V segment lost 1 base and the J segment 3 bases; nucleotides outside the gene matches: 7. The CDR3 contains 17 residues.